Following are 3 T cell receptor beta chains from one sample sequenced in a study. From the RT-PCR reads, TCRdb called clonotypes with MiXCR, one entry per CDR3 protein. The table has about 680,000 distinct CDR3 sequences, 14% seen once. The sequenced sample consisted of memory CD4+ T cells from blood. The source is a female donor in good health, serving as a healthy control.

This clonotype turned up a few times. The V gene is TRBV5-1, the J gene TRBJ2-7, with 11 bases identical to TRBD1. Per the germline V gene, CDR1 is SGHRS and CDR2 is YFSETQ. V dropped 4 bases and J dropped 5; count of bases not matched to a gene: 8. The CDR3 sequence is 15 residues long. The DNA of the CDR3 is TGCGCCAGCAGCACTGGACAGGGGGCGCACGACGAGCAGTACTTC. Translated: CASSTGQGAHDEQYF.

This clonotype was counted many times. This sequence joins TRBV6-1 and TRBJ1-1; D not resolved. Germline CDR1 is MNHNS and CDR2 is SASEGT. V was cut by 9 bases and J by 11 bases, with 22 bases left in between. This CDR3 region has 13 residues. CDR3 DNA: TGTGCCAGTGAGTCGGAGGTTGGGCTAGAGGCTTTCTTT. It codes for CASESEVGLEAFF.

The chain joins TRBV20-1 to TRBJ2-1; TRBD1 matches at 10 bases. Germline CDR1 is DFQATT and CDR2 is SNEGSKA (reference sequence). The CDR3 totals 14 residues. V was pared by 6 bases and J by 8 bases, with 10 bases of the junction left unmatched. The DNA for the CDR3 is TGCAGTGCGAACCCGGGACAGGGGTTACATGAGCAGTTCTTC. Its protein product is CSANPGQGLHEQFF.